These 25 T cell receptor beta chains were all obtained from the same sample, sequenced in a study of blood T cells in healthy people across ages. Then a second PCR, running roughly 7 to 12 cycles, was carried out with a sample-barcoded 5' primer and a J-beta primer mix. TCRdb processed the 5' RACE reads anew with MiXCR; each CDR3 protein has one entry. This table has around 940,000 distinct CDR3 sequences, around 54% appearing once. The sequencing input was blood. These receptors all stem from a woman aged 60-75 years in good health.

This clonotype was found a few times. This chain links TRBV7-9 with TRBJ1-5, with no clear D. V was pared by 1 base and J by 15 bases, with 13 bases between. The CDR3 length is 12 residues. The germline gives CDR1 SEHNR, CDR2 FQNEAQ (reference sequence). CDR3 nucleotide sequence: TGTGCCAGCAGCTTAGTGGACGGTCCGACGCATTTT. It is translated as CASSLVDGPTHF.

The chain combines TRBV6-5 with TRBJ1-6; D unresolved. V was cut by 7 bases and J by 9 bases, with 13 bases left in between. CDR1 is MNHEY and CDR2 is SVGAGI in the germline V gene. The CDR3 sequence is 13 residues long. CDR3 protein: CASTRSRISPLHF. CDR3 coding DNA: TGTGCCAGCACCAGAAGCCGGATTTCACCCCTCCACTTT.

A few counts support this clonotype. V usage is TRBV4-1 and J usage is TRBJ2-7; D not certain. Germline CDR1 reads MGHRA; CDR2 reads YSYEKL. This CDR3 has 14 residues. Between the trimmed V and J ends, which lost 1 base and 2 bases, there was a span of 9 bases. CDR3 loop: CASSQVGVTYEQYF. As DNA, the CDR3 is TGCGCCAGCAGCCAAGTTGGGGTTACCTACGAGCAGTACTTC.

CDR3: CATKCRDEQYF. CDR3 coding DNA: TGTGCAACTAAATGCCGGGACGAGCAGTACTTC. This chain joins TRBV21-1 and TRBJ2-4; the table's TRBD2 call for D was not verified on the DNA. The end of the DNA is better explained by TRBJ2-7, so the J call may be wrong. TRBV21-1 represents a pseudogene. The CDR3 length is 11 residues.

This clonotype has a handful of counts. The V call is TRBV3-1, the J call TRBJ2-2, with D hard to call. Germline V CDR1 and CDR2: LGHDT, YNNKEL (reference sequence). The CDR3 has 14 amino acids. V dropped 4 bases and J dropped 1 base, with 7 bases sitting between them. CDR3 sequence (DNA): TGTGCCAGCAGCCGAGAGGAGAACACCGGGGAGCTGTTTTTT. Translated, it gives CASSREENTGELFF.

This clonotype was seen a handful of times. The germline gene is not matched at one end of the junction; a read error may be the cause. The chain has TRBV5-1 and TRBJ2-5, with 8 bases aligning to TRBD1. Looked up from germline, CDR1 is SGHRS and CDR2 is YFSETQ. The CDR3 contains 15 residues. The CDR3: CASSKNRQGQGTQYF. In DNA form, the CDR3 reads TGCGCCAGCAGCAAAAATCGACAGGGGCAAGGGACCCAGTACTTC.

Comments on this clonotype: At one end, the junction sequence differs from germline, possibly due to a read error. The V and J genes are TRBV6-2 or TRBV6-3 and TRBJ2-1, with 14 bases fitting TRBD2. This CDR3 comprises 20 residues. CDR1 MNHEY and CDR2 SVGEGT come from the germline V gene. Here the CDR3 reads CANSYSKTSGRVTFYNEQFF. In DNA form, the CDR3 reads TGTGCCAACAGTTACTCTAAGACTAGCGGGAGGGTTACTTTCTACAATGAGCAGTTCTTC.

This chain connects TRBV4-2 to TRBJ2-4; no reliable D call. Germline V lookup: CDR1 LGHNA, CDR2 YNFKEQ. The ends were cut back, 3 bases at V and 4 bases at J, with 7 bases in the middle. CDR3 size: 13 residues. CDR3 in amino acids: CASSQGRKNIQYF. Written as DNA, the CDR3 is TGTGCCAGCAGCCAGGGCAGGAAAAACATTCAGTACTTC.

This clonotype has a handful of counts. A read error may produce the germline difference seen at one junction end. The genes are TRBV3-1 and TRBJ2-3; D is unresolved. In germline, CDR1 is LGHDT, CDR2 YNNKEL (reference sequence). CDR3 length: 12 residues. The CDR3 protein is CASNQVIDTQYF. The CDR3 nucleotides are TGTGCCAGCAACCAAGTTATAGATACGCAGTATTTT.

The chain joins TRBV2 to TRBJ1-1, with unresolved D. The CDR3 is made up of 16 amino acids. The V end was cut by 5 bases, the J end by 5 bases, with 21 bases between. In germline, CDR1 is SNHLY, CDR2 FYNNEI. As DNA, the CDR3 is TGTGCCAGCAGTCTTCAAGGGCTACGGGGTACGACTGAAGCTTTCTTT. It encodes CASSLQGLRGTTEAFF.

This chain joins TRBV7-9 and TRBJ2-7, with D maybe TRBD1 (6 bases). The CDR3 loop spans 15 amino acids. V lost 5 bases and J lost 4, with 18 bases in between. Germline V gene lookup returns CDR1 SEHNR and CDR2 FQNEAQ (reference sequence). CDR3 nucleotide sequence: TGTGCCAGCAGCGTAGAGGACAGTGCCCAATACGAGCAGTACTTC. Residues: CASSVEDSAQYEQYF.

The chain combines TRBV29-1 with TRBJ2-2; 7 nucleotides align to TRBD2. V lost 5 bases and J lost 3; bases outside the gene matches: 9. CDR1 and CDR2 from the germline V gene are SQVTM and ANQGSEA. The CDR3 spans 15 residues. The CDR3 DNA sequence: TGCAGCGTTCGGGGGGAGGGAGTTTACACCGGGGAGCTGTTTTTT. Translation gives CSVRGEGVYTGELFF.

This rearrangement joins TRBV6-2 or TRBV6-3 to TRBJ1-5; TRBD1 matches 9 bases. Germline CDR1 MNHEY, CDR2 SVGEGT. With 7 bases clipped from V and 3 bases from J, the junction kept 7 bases outside the gene matches. The CDR3 extends over 15 amino acids. CDR3 DNA: TGTGCCAGCAACTTAGACAGGGGGGACAATCAGCCCCAGCATTTT. This encodes CASNLDRGDNQPQHF.

This clonotype was seen just once. The V gene is TRBV5-1, the J gene TRBJ2-6; D gene uncertain. Trimming shortened V by 2 bases and J by 4 bases, and 13 bases separated the two germline ends. Germline-derived CDR1 and CDR2 are SGHRS and YFSETQ. The length of the CDR3 is 16 residues. The CDR3 here is CASSFRTPPGANVLTF. The CDR3 nucleotides are TGCGCCAGCAGCTTTAGGACCCCGCCCGGGGCCAACGTCCTGACTTTC. The whole variable domain, remainder taken from reference TRBV5-1 and TRBJ2-6, is KAGVTQTPRYLIKTRGQQVTLSCSPISGHRSVSWYQQTPGQGLQFLFEYFSETQRNKGNFPGRFSGRQFSNSRSEMNVSTLELGDSALYLCASSFRTPPGANVLTFGAGSRLTVL.

The table lists this clonotype with a count of one. This chain connects TRBV25-1 to TRBJ2-3; no clear D. V lost 6 bases to trimming and J lost 0 bases, with 13 bases between them. Germline assignment: CDR1 MGHDK and CDR2 SYGVNS. The CDR3 length is 15 residues. In nucleotides, the CDR3 is TGTGCCAGCAGGTCAATCGGAGAAAGCACAGATACGCAGTATTTT. Its translation: CASRSIGESTDTQYF.

J is TRBJ2-3 and V is TRBV7-3; 8 nucleotides agree with TRBD2. The length of the CDR3 is 16 residues. Germline lookup yields CDR1 SGHTA and CDR2 FQGTGA. With V trimmed by 5 bases and J by 4 bases, 11 bases remained unmatched. The CDR3 sequence: CASSPLGTRDPDTQYF. The CDR3 bases are TGTGCCAGCAGCCCACTCGGGACTAGGGATCCAGATACGCAGTATTTT.

This clonotype occurred many times. The chain has TRBV27 and TRBJ1-2, with 11 positions matching TRBD1. The CDR3 runs 17 residues. V lost 7 bases, J lost 3 bases, and 13 bases stayed unmatched. Germline CDR1 reads MNHEY; CDR2 reads SMNVEV (reference sequence). For the CDR3, the DNA is TGTGCCAGCACCCCAGGACAGGGGGCCGGAGGTTACTATGGCTACACCTTC. It translates to CASTPGQGAGGYYGYTF.

The chain employs TRBV7-2 and TRBJ1-2, with D tentatively TRBD1 (6 bases). The CDR3 runs to 14 residues. The V end was cut by 3 bases, the J end by 2 bases, with 10 bases between. Germline CDR1 is SGHTA and CDR2 is FQGNSA. The DNA of the CDR3 is TGTGCCAGCAGCTTCCAAGGGGGAAACTATGGCTACACCTTC. Protein sequence: CASSFQGGNYGYTF.

A word on this clonotype: A much larger clone sits a single nucleotide away, making a read error possible. The chain links TRBV14 to TRBJ2-5; TRBD2 agrees at 13 bases. This CDR3 is built from 16 residues. The trim removed 4 bases at V and 11 bases at J, leaving 13 bases unmatched. Germline CDR1 reads SGHDN; CDR2 reads FVKESK. The CDR3: CASSRLGLAGSNEQYF. The CDR3 region has the DNA TGTGCCAGCAGCCGACTGGGACTAGCGGGAAGCAATGAGCAGTACTTC.

The V and J genes are TRBV5-1 and TRBJ1-2; 10 bases are shared with TRBD1. Trimming at V came to 4 bases and at J to 4 bases, leaving 7 bases not matched to a gene. CDR1 SGHRS and CDR2 YFSETQ come from the germline V gene. There are 15 residues in the CDR3. The CDR3 reads CASSGGQGLFYGYTF. The CDR3 bases are TGCGCCAGCAGCGGGGGACAGGGGCTGTTCTATGGCTACACCTTC.

The chain couples TRBV12-3 or TRBV12-4 to TRBJ2-3; D possibly corresponds to TRBD2 (6 bases). The CDR3 has 12 amino acids. V lost 7 bases, J lost 7 bases, and 12 bases lay in between. DNA for the CDR3: TGTGCCAGCACCCTGGGGGGTAATACGCAGTATTTT. Translation gives CASTLGGNTQYF.

Points on this clonotype: The germline gene is not matched at one end of the junction; a read error may be the cause. This CDR3 reads CATVSSYNGQFF. The CDR3 DNA reads as TGTGCGACGGTGAGCTCCTACAATGGGCAGTTCTTC. The gene calls are TRBV28 and TRBJ2-1; D is unresolved. The germline V gene has CDR1 MDHEN and CDR2 SYDVKM. The CDR3 loop spans 12 amino acids.

This clonotype was detected ten times or more. V and J are TRBV6-5 and TRBJ2-5; 8 positions agree with TRBD2. The CDR3 runs to 13 residues. The trim removed 5 bases at V and 2 bases at J, leaving 1 base unmatched. Germline V gene data show CDR1 as MNHEY and CDR2 as SVGAGI. The DNA of the CDR3 is TGTGCCAGCAGTCGACTAGCGCAAGAGACCCAGTACTTC. The encoded protein is CASSRLAQETQYF.

This rearrangement joins TRBV3-1 to TRBJ2-6, with D uncertain. The CDR3 sequence is 13 residues long. CDR1 is LGHDT, CDR2 YNNKEL, per germline (reference sequence). V lost 0 bases and J 5 bases, leaving 2 bases between the germline ends. The CDR3 loop reads CASSQDWANVLTF. DNA of the CDR3: TGTGCCAGCAGCCAAGACTGGGCCAACGTCCTGACTTTC.

About this clonotype: Sequence at one end of the junction differs from germline and may be a read error. V and J are TRBV5-1 and TRBJ2-7; 10 nucleotides line up with TRBD1. The CDR3 runs 14 residues. Germline loops: CDR1 SGHRS, CDR2 YFSETQ. The CDR3 bases are TGTGCCAGCAGTTGGACAGGGGGGACCTACGAGCAGTACTTC. The encoded protein is CASSWTGGTYEQYF.